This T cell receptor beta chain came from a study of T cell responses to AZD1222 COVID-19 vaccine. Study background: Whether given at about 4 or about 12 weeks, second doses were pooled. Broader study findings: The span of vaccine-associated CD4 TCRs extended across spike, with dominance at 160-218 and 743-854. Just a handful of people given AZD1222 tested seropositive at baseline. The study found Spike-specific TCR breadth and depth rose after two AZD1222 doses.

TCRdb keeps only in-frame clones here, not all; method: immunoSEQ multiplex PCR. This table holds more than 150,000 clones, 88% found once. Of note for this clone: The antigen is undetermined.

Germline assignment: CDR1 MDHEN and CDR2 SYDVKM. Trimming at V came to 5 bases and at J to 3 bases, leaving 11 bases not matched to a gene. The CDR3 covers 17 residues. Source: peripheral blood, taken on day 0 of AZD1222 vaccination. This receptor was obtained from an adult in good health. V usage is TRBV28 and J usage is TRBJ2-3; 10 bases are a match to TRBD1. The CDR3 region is CASSGAPGTGVTDTQYF. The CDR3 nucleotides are TGTGCCAGCAGTGGAGCCCCCGGGACAGGGGTAACAGATACGCAGTATTTT.